The TCR beta chain described here comes from a study of T-cell reconstitution after alpha-beta-depleted transplantation in children. Study-wide points: The study reportedly traced alpha-beta T cells about two months after transplant to several hundred expanded graft clones. Hyperexpanded clones declined; after one year, newly produced T cells mostly supplied diversity. There were some patients whose high TCRbeta diversity at day 60 came from surviving recipient T cells and thymic progenitors.

For this clonotype: Its antigen is unidentified.

The TCRbeta library was prepared with unique molecular identifiers. MiXCR, run by TCRdb on the PCR reads, gives a single entry per CDR3 protein. The data show about a million distinct CDR3 sequences, less than 30% seen once. Specimen: PBMCs, mostly from graft donor cells, collected 360 days after TCRalphabeta/CD19-depleted stem cell transplant. This TCR came from a boy younger than two who had a stem cell transplant for SCID, so the T cells may come from the graft donor.

The CDR3 DNA is TGCGCCAGCAGCCTGGCTAGCGGGGGGTGGGATGAGCAGTTCTTC. Translating it yields CASSLASGGWDEQFF. This chain joins TRBV4-1 and TRBJ2-1; TRBD2 agrees at 11 bases. The length of the CDR3 is 15 residues. CDR1 is MGHRA and CDR2 is YSYEKL in the germline V gene. V shed 4 bases and J 8 bases; nucleotides not matched to a gene: 7.